The text below deals with one T cell receptor beta chain. The antigen remains undetermined. The PCR ran on 60 Vbeta and 13 Jbeta primers. Measured with immunoSEQ multiplex PCR; TCRdb has only the in-frame clones, and not every one. The sample lists about 210,000 clones, 70% to 90% occurring once. These data belong to a study of cytomegalovirus exposure and HLA in healthy donors. Study-wide results and limits: There were a few CMV-associated chains whose specificity for CMV antigens was confirmed in vitro. Generally TCR sequences proved uncommon, though certain public TCRs appeared in numerous donors.

The material sequenced was PBMCs. The origin of this receptor is a young man in good health and CMV-seronegative.

In DNA, the CDR3 is TGTGCCAGCAGTGAAGCTGGGGGGAGGAATCAGCCCCAGCATTTT. This sequence encodes CASSEAGGRNQPQHF. The V and J genes are TRBV6-1 and TRBJ1-5, with D possibly being TRBD1 (5 bases). CDR1 and CDR2 (germline): MNHNS, SASEGT. This CDR3 is 15 amino acids long. V was clipped by 0 bases and J by 4 bases, with 10 bases between them.